The 28 T cell receptor beta chains presented below share a single source sample, sequenced in a study of cytomegalovirus exposure and HLA in healthy donors. PCR was performed using 60 Vbeta and 13 Jbeta primers. TCRdb's copy holds only in-frame clones and misses some; the assay was immunoSEQ multiplex PCR. In the table there are about 160,000 clones, about 64% of which are singletons. Material for sequencing was PBMCs. These TCRs come from an older woman in good health and CMV-seropositive.

V is TRBV14 and J is TRBJ2-7; D is unresolved. V shed 1 base and J shed 6 bases, with 10 bases lying between them. The CDR3 is 13 amino acids. Germline-derived CDR1 and CDR2 are SGHDN and FVKESK. The CDR3 sequence is CASSQAPPVEQYF. Here the CDR3 DNA reads TGTGCCAGCAGCCAAGCTCCTCCGGTCGAGCAGTACTTC.

Here the CDR3 reads CASISDRAQPQHF. Here the CDR3 DNA reads TGTGCCAGCATCTCGGACAGGGCTCAGCCCCAGCATTTT. This chain joins TRBV6-1 and TRBJ1-5; 8 bases are shared with TRBD1. The J segment lost 6 bases and the V segment lost 7 bases, leaving 5 bases of the junction unmatched. This CDR3 region has 13 residues. Germline V gives CDR1 MNHNS, CDR2 SASEGT.

This chain uses TRBV5-1 with TRBJ2-6, with TRBD1 matching over 8 bases. Trimming at V came to 0 bases and at J to 1 base, leaving 6 bases not matched to a gene. CDR3 length: 18 amino acids. Germline-derived CDR1 and CDR2 are SGHRS and YFSETQ. The CDR3 nucleotides are TGCGCCAGCAGCTTGGCTCCAGGGGGCGCTTCTGGGGCCAACGTCCTGACTTTC. As protein: CASSLAPGGASGANVLTF.

This clone was seen a handful of times. The same CDR3 also results from other DNA sequences found in this sample. The chain joins TRBV2 to TRBJ1-1; D might be TRBD1 (6 bases). In germline, CDR1 is SNHLY, CDR2 FYNNEI. CDR3 length: 13 amino acids. V was trimmed by 5 bases and J by 1 base, leaving 8 bases between them. For the CDR3, the DNA is TGTGCCAGCAGTAACAGGGAGAACACTGAAGCTTTCTTT. Its translation is CASSNRENTEAFF.

This clone has just one count. The V gene is TRBV9, the J gene TRBJ2-5; 9 bases are shared with TRBD2. CDR3 length equals 15 residues. Per the germline V gene, CDR1 is SGDLS and CDR2 is YYNGEE. V shed 5 bases, J shed 2 bases, and the junction held 7 bases outside the gene matches. CDR3 nucleotide sequence: TGTGCCAGCAGTATTAGCGGGAGTTTACAAGAGACCCAGTACTTC. Its translation: CASSISGSLQETQYF.

CDR3 coding DNA: TGTGCCAGCAGCCAACCTGGGGGCCAGAACACTGAAGCTTTCTTT. Amino acid sequence: CASSQPGGQNTEAFF. The chain is built from TRBV4-2 and TRBJ1-1, with D possibly being TRBD1 (6 bases). The CDR3 sequence is 15 residues long. The germline V gene encodes CDR1 LGHNA and CDR2 YNFKEQ. V lost 2 bases and J 1 base, leaving 11 bases between the germline ends.

The chain joins TRBV28 to TRBJ1-1, with D unclear. V shed 5 bases and J shed 3 bases, with 10 bases lying between them. The V gene's germline CDR1 is MDHEN and CDR2 SYDVKM. The CDR3 totals 13 residues. CDR3 in amino acids: CASSTIADTEAFF. CDR3 in DNA: TGTGCCAGCAGTACCATCGCGGACACTGAAGCTTTCTTT.

The chain joins TRBV18 to TRBJ2-5; 8 bases agree with TRBD2. The CDR3 loop spans 17 amino acids. After removal of 2 bases from V and 1 base from J, the junction contained 9 bases not matched to a gene. Germline lookup yields CDR1 KGHSH and CDR2 LQKENI. The CDR3 region is CASSPISLAASQETQYF. The CDR3, as DNA: TGTGCCAGCTCACCAATCTCACTAGCGGCAAGCCAAGAGACCCAGTACTTC.

This sequence joins TRBV28 and TRBJ2-2; perhaps TRBD2 as D (6 bases). Trimming stripped 7 bases from V and 5 bases from J, with 14 bases between. The CDR3 is 14 residues long. CDR1 is MDHEN, CDR2 SYDVKM, per germline. CDR3 sequence reads: CASKGTSITGELFF. The CDR3 nucleotides are TGTGCCAGCAAGGGAACTAGCATTACCGGGGAGCTGTTTTTT.

This chain links TRBV4-1 with TRBJ2-1; D may be TRBD2 (6 bases). Between the trimmed V and J ends, which lost 5 bases and 1 base, there was a span of 21 bases. The CDR3 length is 18 residues. The germline CDR1 and CDR2 sequences are MGHRA and YSYEKL. DNA for the CDR3: TGCGCCAGCAGCAAAGGACCTCCGACTAGGTCGTCCTACAATGAGCAGTTCTTC. Its translation is CASSKGPPTRSSYNEQFF.

The chain uses TRBV5-1 and TRBJ2-7, with D tentatively TRBD1 (6 bases). Germline V gene data show CDR1 as SGHRS and CDR2 as YFSETQ. V shed 4 bases and J shed 3 bases, with 20 bases lying between them. The CDR3 covers 16 residues. CDR3 sequence: CASSPGSSRGFYEQYF. The CDR3 region has the DNA TGCGCCAGCAGCCCGGGGTCGTCCAGGGGATTCTACGAGCAGTACTTC.

The rearrangement joins TRBV5-1 to TRBJ1-1; tentative D call: TRBD1 (6 bases). This CDR3 contains 14 residues. V lost 3 bases and J 2 bases, leaving 11 bases between the germline ends. Germline V CDR1 and CDR2: SGHRS, YFSETQ. CDR3 amino acids: CASSSRGGNTEAFF. The CDR3 DNA follows: TGCGCCAGCAGCTCCAGGGGCGGCAACACTGAAGCTTTCTTT.

The V gene is TRBV15, the J gene TRBJ2-5, with 8 nucleotides matching TRBD2. The CDR3 has 17 amino acids. Trimming at V came to 3 bases and at J to 1 base, leaving 10 bases not matched to a gene. Looked up from germline, CDR1 is LNHNV and CDR2 is YYDKDF (reference sequence). CDR3 protein: CATSRELAGTTQETQYF. The CDR3 DNA sequence: TGTGCCACCAGCAGGGAATTAGCGGGAACTACCCAAGAGACCCAGTACTTC.

The genes are TRBV7-2 and TRBJ1-3, with D possibly matching TRBD1 (6 bases). Germline V gene data show CDR1 as SGHTA and CDR2 as FQGNSA. The CDR3 loop spans 16 amino acids. Trimming took 4 bases from V and 0 from J, leaving 13 bases between them. CDR3 bases: TGTGCCAGCAGCTCACAGGGATCGGGCTCTGGAAACACCATATATTTT. Its translation: CASSSQGSGSGNTIYF.

This clone has more than one count but fewer than ten. The chain uses TRBV2 and TRBJ2-5; D perhaps matches TRBD1 (6 bases). With the DNA end fitting TRBJ2-7 better, the J assignment may be wrong. Germline-derived CDR1 and CDR2 are SNHLY and FYNNEI. CDR3 length: 13 amino acids. This CDR3 is CASSIGGESEQYF. In nucleotides, the CDR3 is TGTGCCAGCAGTATAGGGGGAGAGTCCGAGCAGTACTTC.

This rearrangement joins TRBV11-2 to TRBJ2-7, with 7 bases fitting TRBD2. The CDR3 runs 13 residues. J was trimmed by 4 bases and V by 6 bases; bases with no gene match: 6. The germline gives CDR1 SGHAT, CDR2 FQNNGV. The CDR3 loop reads CASREGGRYEQYF. CDR3 in DNA: TGTGCCAGCAGGGAGGGCGGGAGATACGAGCAGTACTTC.

The CDR3 spells CASSFSPSGRSYNEQFF. CDR3 DNA: TGTGCCAGCAGTTTCTCCCCTAGCGGGAGATCCTACAATGAGCAGTTCTTC. The chain recombines TRBV27 with TRBJ2-1; 10 positions agree with TRBD2. The CDR3 has 17 residues. Germline V gene lookup returns CDR1 MNHEY and CDR2 SMNVEV (reference sequence). The J segment lost 1 base and the V segment lost 3 bases, leaving 6 bases of the junction unmatched.

The V call is TRBV5-1, the J call TRBJ2-1; TRBD2 agrees at 8 bases. This CDR3 region has 15 residues. J gave up 4 bases and V 4 bases, and 7 bases lay outside the gene matches. Germline V gene data show CDR1 as SGHRS and CDR2 as YFSETQ. CDR3 sequence reads: CASSPLAGSYNEQFF. As DNA, the CDR3 is TGCGCCAGCAGCCCTTTAGCGGGGTCTTACAATGAGCAGTTCTTC.

This clone appeared a few times. The chain has TRBV7-2 and TRBJ2-1, with 7 bases that match TRBD1. Trimming removed 5 bases from V and 4 bases from J; junction bases left unmatched: 5. The CDR3 consists of 14 residues. Germline loops: CDR1 SGHTA, CDR2 FQGNSA. The CDR3 is CASSRGQEYNEQFF. CDR3 nucleotide sequence: TGTGCCAGCAGCAGAGGACAGGAATACAATGAGCAGTTCTTC.

The V and J genes are TRBV15 and TRBJ2-3; 7 nucleotides line up with TRBD1. CDR1 and CDR2 (germline): LNHNV, YYDKDF (reference sequence). The J segment lost 0 bases and the V segment lost 0 bases, leaving 0 bases of the junction unmatched. The CDR3 extends over 15 amino acids. CDR3 sequence (DNA): TGTGCCACCAGCAGAGACAGGGGGAGCACAGATACGCAGTATTTT. It specifies CATSRDRGSTDTQYF.

This clone was observed a few times. V gene TRBV23-1 combines with J gene TRBJ2-5; D may be TRBD1 (6 bases). TRBV23-1 is annotated as an ORF whose role is uncertain. This CDR3 is built from 15 residues. V dropped 7 bases and J dropped 3 bases, with 18 bases sitting between them. CDR3 amino acids: CASKNVGQMEETQYF. The CDR3 nucleotides are TGCGCCAGCAAAAACGTCGGACAGATGGAAGAGACCCAGTACTTC.

As for this clone: Other DNA sequences from this sample encode an identical CDR3 as well. The V and J genes are TRBV27 and TRBJ2-7, with TRBD1 as a possible D gene (6 bases). The germline gives CDR1 MNHEY, CDR2 SMNVEV (reference sequence). V was pared by 0 bases and J by 1 base, with 7 bases between. This CDR3 has 14 residues. CDR3 sequence: CASSLSRGSYEQYF. The CDR3 DNA reads as TGTGCCAGCAGTTTATCGAGGGGGTCCTACGAGCAGTACTTC.

This clone has a handful of counts. The chain couples TRBV5-6 to TRBJ2-5; D remains ambiguous. Germline V CDR1 and CDR2: SGHDT, YYEEEE. Trimming shortened V by 1 base and J by 4 bases, and 11 bases separated the two germline ends. The CDR3 is 14 amino acids. The CDR3 DNA follows: TGTGCCAGCAGCTTGTTCGGAGTCGGAGAGACCCAGTACTTC. Translating it yields CASSLFGVGETQYF.

This chain links TRBV10-3 with TRBJ2-1, with 10 bases aligning to TRBD2. Trimming cost V 4 bases and J 7 bases; bases outside gene matches: 7. The CDR3 length is 15 residues. Germline-derived CDR1 and CDR2 are ENHRY and SYGVKD. This chain's CDR3 is CAISVTSGMGNEQFF. CDR3 coding DNA: TGTGCCATCAGTGTTACTAGCGGGATGGGGAATGAGCAGTTCTTC.

The chain has TRBV27 and TRBJ2-1; D possibly corresponds to TRBD2 (6 bases). Trimming removed 6 bases from V and 8 bases from J, with 14 bases in between. CDR3 length: 13 residues. Germline assignment: CDR1 MNHEY and CDR2 SMNVEV (reference sequence). The CDR3 DNA reads TGTGCCAGCAGGACTAGTAGGGTCCATGAGCAGTTCTTC. As protein: CASRTSRVHEQFF.

The chain links TRBV19 to TRBJ2-1; 8 nucleotides agree with TRBD2. Trimming cost V 6 bases and J 6 bases; bases outside gene matches: 10. This CDR3 has 15 residues. Germline lookup yields CDR1 LNHDA and CDR2 SQIVND (reference sequence). CDR3 amino acids: CASSFGAGVRNEQFF. The CDR3 nucleotides read TGTGCCAGTAGCTTCGGAGCGGGAGTTCGCAATGAGCAGTTCTTC.

The chain employs TRBV6-5 and TRBJ1-6; 7 bases map to TRBD1. Germline V lookup: CDR1 MNHEY, CDR2 SVGAGI. V dropped 6 bases and J dropped 6; count of bases not matched to a gene: 8. This CDR3 has 15 residues. CDR3 protein: CASRKAGTVNSPLHF. CDR3 DNA sequence: TGTGCCAGCAGGAAGGCCGGGACAGTTAATTCACCCCTCCACTTT.

The chain uses TRBV6-6 and TRBJ2-1; unclear D gene. The CDR3 is made up of 14 amino acids. The V end lost 2 bases, the J end lost 0 bases, and 5 bases lay between the germline ends. CDR1 and CDR2 from the germline V gene are MNHNY and SVGAGI (reference sequence). The CDR3 is CASSYASSYNEQFF. The CDR3 DNA reads as TGTGCCAGCAGTTACGCGAGCTCCTACAATGAGCAGTTCTTC.